The clone carrying this T cell receptor (beta chain) came up a few times. What it binds is unknown. The data stem from a study of CD8+ T cells in alopecia areata. The CDR3 sequence is 11 residues long. V was cut by 1 base and J by 4 bases, with 1 base left in between. CDR1 is SGHDN, CDR2 FVKESK, per germline. Regarding the study as a whole: Scalp samples also yield sequences of resident alphabeta T cells from normal skin.

RNA extraction was followed by reverse transcription into cDNA, which acted as the sequencing template. The method was immunoSEQ multiplex PCR; TCRdb's version includes in-frame clones alone and lacks a portion of them. The repertoire consists of around 100,000 clones, with more than 65% occurring once and the leading ten covering roughly 17%. Sample treatment: oral pan-JAK inhibitor, 5-10 mg twice daily. This chain connects TRBV14 to TRBJ1-1, with unresolved D. The clonotype was recovered from a human donor with alopecia areata. Sequences were derived from CD8+ T cells sorted from blood, sampled at week 44, from a patient treated with tofacitinib. In nucleotides, the CDR3 is TGTGCCAGCAGCCAAGGCACTGAAGCTTTCTTT. Its translation is CASSQGTEAFF. The entire variable domain, with the rest obtained from reference TRBV14 and TRBJ1-1, is as follows: EAGVTQFPSHSVIEKGQTVTLRCDPISGHDNLYWYRRVMGKEIKFLLHFVKESKQDESGMPNNRFLAERTGGTYSTLKVQPAELEDSGVYFCASSQGTEAFFGQGTRLTVV.